This T cell receptor beta chain was obtained from a study of identical twins. The CDR3 has 12 amino acids. Germline V gene sequence: CDR1 SEHNR, CDR2 FQNEAQ (reference sequence). Trimming took off 5 bases at V and 8 bases at J, with 10 bases between the two ends. TCRdb reprocessed the 5' RACE reads with MiXCR, giving one entry per CDR3 protein. The sample has approximately 190,000 distinct CDR3 sequences, roughly 15% seen once. The sample was also linked to a second study, of T cells expressing NK-cell markers. As that study records: Several experiments added an anti-gamma-delta TCR antibody to sort only alpha-beta TCR T cells.

The V and J genes are TRBV7-9 and TRBJ2-1, with no clear D. The specimen sequenced was CD8+ T cells sorted from blood. This receptor was obtained from a woman between 18 and 30 years old in good health. DNA for the CDR3: TGTGCCAGCAGCCCCTCATGGGATGAGCAGTTCTTC. It codes for CASSPSWDEQFF.